Shown below are 14 T cell receptor beta chains from a single sample sequenced in a study of lymphopenia after photon versus proton radiotherapy. Method: immunoSEQ multiplex PCR; TCRdb's copy keeps in-frame clones and lacks some. The repertoire consists of 53,000 or so clones, with over 70% occurring once and the leading ten covering roughly 29%. The input for sequencing was peripheral blood, taken from a patient treated with photon-based radiotherapy. These receptors originate from a man aged 50 or older with gastric cancer.

This clone appeared a few times. This rearrangement joins TRBV5-3 to TRBJ2-7; TRBD2 matches at 16 bases. TRBV5-3 is an ORF; its function is uncertain. This CDR3 is built from 19 residues. J lost 1 base, V lost 4 bases, and 11 bases had no gene match. CDR3 nucleotides: TGTGCCAGAAGCGCCGGGACTAGCGGGAGGGAAAGGGAGTCCTACGAGCAGTACTTC. Protein product: CARSAGTSGRERESYEQYF.

Concerning this clone: The sample contains more than one DNA sequence encoding this CDR3. The chain is built from TRBV11-3 and TRBJ2-3; TRBD1 or TRBD2 may be the D gene (5 bases each). CDR1 SGHNT and CDR2 YENEEA come from the germline V gene. The CDR3 has 14 residues. Trimming removed 3 bases from V and 5 bases from J, with 12 bases in between. Written as DNA, the CDR3 is TGTGCCAGCAGCTTGGACGGGGCAGGAGATACGCAGTATTTT. Amino acids: CASSLDGAGDTQYF.

V and J are TRBV10-3 and TRBJ1-2; no clear D gene. The CDR3 covers 15 residues. V gave up 7 bases and J gave up 3 bases, with 18 bases separating them. The V gene's germline CDR1 is ENHRY and CDR2 SYGVKD. As DNA, the CDR3 is TGTGCCATCAATAAAGCCGACACAGATTACTATGGCTACACCTTC. As protein: CAINKADTDYYGYTF.

The V call is TRBV11-3, the J call TRBJ2-5; possible D gene TRBD2, 6 bases. The CDR3 contains 15 residues. The germline V gene has CDR1 SGHNT and CDR2 YENEEA. Between the trimmed V and J ends, which lost 2 bases and 3 bases, there was a span of 13 bases. The CDR3 DNA reads TGTGCCAGCAGCTTACATGGGGGGAAAAAAGAGACCCAGTACTTC. This sequence encodes CASSLHGGKKETQYF. The full variable domain, in which reference TRBV11-3 and TRBJ2-5 provide the parts outside the CDR3, is EAGVVQSPRYKIIEKKQPVAFWCNPISGHNTLYWYLQNLGQGPELLIRYENEEAVDDSQLPKDRFSAERLKGVDSTLKIQPAELGDSAVYLCASSLHGGKKETQYFGPGTRLLVL.

This clone was counted between two and nine times. The chain employs TRBV25-1 and TRBJ1-2; D gene ambiguous. The germline V gene encodes CDR1 MGHDK and CDR2 SYGVNS. The CDR3 spans 13 residues. V gave up 0 bases and J gave up 6 bases, with 8 bases separating them. In DNA form, the CDR3 reads TGTGCCAGCAGTGAATATGGACCCGATGGCTACACCTTC. Its protein product is CASSEYGPDGYTF.

The gene calls are TRBV19 and TRBJ2-2; no clear D gene. CDR1 and CDR2 (germline): LNHDA, SQIVND (reference sequence). The CDR3 is 16 residues long. V was pared by 5 bases and J by 2 bases, with 15 bases between. The CDR3 DNA sequence: TGTGCCAGTAGTCCACTGGGCCATGGTAACACCGGGGAGCTGTTTTTT. Protein: CASSPLGHGNTGELFF.

The chain recombines TRBV6-1 with TRBJ2-7; D is possibly TRBD1 (5 bases). The germline V gene encodes CDR1 MNHNS and CDR2 SASEGT. This CDR3 region has 14 residues. V lost 2 bases and J 7 bases, leaving 15 bases between the germline ends. CDR3 in DNA: TGTGCCAGCAGTGAAATCCCCAGGGTACGTGAGCAGTACTTC. This translates into CASSEIPRVREQYF.

At least ten counts were recorded for this clone. The chain couples TRBV7-5 to TRBJ2-1; the table's D call TRBD2 went unverified against the DNA. TRBV7-5 is listed as a pseudogene. The CDR3 is 13 residues long. The CDR3 protein is CVRVTRDYNEQFF. The CDR3 nucleotides read TGTGTCAGAGTCACCCGGGACTACAATGAGCAGTTCTTC.

The V call is TRBV28, the J call TRBJ1-5, with a weak D call TRBD1 (5 bases). CDR1 MDHEN and CDR2 SYDVKM come from the germline V gene. The V end lost 7 bases, the J end lost 5 bases, and 18 bases lay between the germline ends. The CDR3 has 15 amino acids. This CDR3 is CASIRDQGRDQPQHF. CDR3 bases: TGTGCCAGCATTCGGGATCAGGGAAGGGATCAGCCCCAGCATTTT.

About this clone itself: This sample also contains other DNA sequences that code for the same CDR3. This chain links TRBV7-2 with TRBJ2-1; D remains unclear. The ends were cut back, 1 base at V and 0 bases at J, with 7 bases in the middle. Germline lookup yields CDR1 SGHTA and CDR2 FQGNSA. The CDR3 consists of 15 residues. CDR3 in amino acids: CASSLGASSYNEQFF. CDR3 sequence (DNA): TGTGCCAGCAGCTTAGGAGCGTCCTCCTACAATGAGCAGTTCTTC.

The chain couples TRBV5-6 to TRBJ2-5, with TRBD1 matching 10 bases. The CDR3 extends over 13 amino acids. The V gene's germline CDR1 is SGHDT and CDR2 YYEEEE. V lost 4 bases and J lost 7; bases outside the gene matches: 4. CDR3: CASSRDRGLTQYF. CDR3 sequence (DNA): TGTGCCAGCAGCAGGGACAGGGGTTTGACCCAGTACTTC. Full variable domain (remainder filled in from reference TRBV5-6 and TRBJ2-5): DAGVTQSPTHLIKTRGQQVTLRCSPKSGHDTVSWYQQALGQGPQFIFQYYEEEERQRGNFPDRFSGHQFPNYSSELNVNALLLGDSALYLCASSRDRGLTQYFGPGTRLLVL.

This clone was counted between two and nine times. The V gene is TRBV6-9, the J gene TRBJ2-7; the match to TRBD2 covers 10 bases. The CDR3 is made up of 18 amino acids. Looked up from germline, CDR1 is MNHGY and CDR2 is SVAAGI. With 6 bases clipped from V and 0 bases from J, the junction kept 14 bases outside the gene matches. The CDR3 loop is CASSTGVSGRLFSYEQYF. The DNA for the CDR3 is TGTGCCAGCAGCACAGGGGTTAGCGGGAGGCTTTTCTCCTACGAGCAGTACTTC.

The chain's CDR3 is CASSLGTGDEKLFF. The CDR3 DNA follows: TGTGCCAGCAGCTTGGGGACAGGGGATGAAAAACTGTTTTTT. This sequence joins TRBV5-6 and TRBJ1-4, with TRBD1 matching 9 bases. Germline V lookup: CDR1 SGHDT, CDR2 YYEEEE. Losses at the gene ends were 0 bases for V and 6 bases for J; bases not matched to a gene: 0. CDR3 length: 14 amino acids.

V and J are TRBV25-1 and TRBJ2-1; 9 bases align to TRBD1. Per the germline V gene, CDR1 is MGHDK and CDR2 is SYGVNS. V shed 4 bases, J shed 7 bases, and the junction held 8 bases outside the gene matches. The CDR3 has 15 residues. The CDR3 bases are TGTGCCAGCAGTGCACCACAGGGGGCAAGGAATGAGCAGTTCTTC. The encoded protein is CASSAPQGARNEQFF.